The 17 T cell receptor beta chains presented below share a single source sample, sequenced in a study of post-analysis software for immune sequencing data. Prepared libraries of TCR beta cDNA carried unique molecular identifiers. TCRdb fed the PCR reads into MiXCR, producing one record per CDR3 protein. The table lists about 820,000 distinct CDR3 sequences, about 57% of them singletons. The study, taken as a whole, reports: Patients had higher frequencies than controls of a handful of TRBV segments, including TRBV5-6, TRBV5-1 and TRBV20-1.

Antigen specificity for these receptors is unknown. The sequencing sample was made of blood. These receptors were taken from a girl between 5 and 17 years old with multiple sclerosis.

This chain uses TRBV20-1 with TRBJ2-4; 7 bases agree with TRBD2. The end of the DNA fits TRBJ2-7 better, so the J call may be wrong. The CDR3 has 19 residues. Germline CDR1 and CDR2: DFQATT and SNEGSKA (reference sequence). The CDR3 spells CSARDVVGTSGTLPYEQYF. The CDR3 bases are TGCAGTGCTAGAGATGTAGTCGGGACGAGCGGGACTCTTCCCTACGAGCAGTACTTC.

The genes are TRBV27 and TRBJ2-7, with 7 bases identical to TRBD2. The CDR3 extends over 16 amino acids. Germline V CDR1 and CDR2: MNHEY, SMNVEV (reference sequence). With V trimmed by 3 bases and J by 6 bases, 14 bases remained unmatched. CDR3 residues: CASSFYGGSLPREQYF. The DNA for the CDR3 is TGTGCCAGCAGTTTCTATGGCGGGAGCTTGCCACGCGAGCAGTACTTC.

The chain uses TRBV20-1 and TRBJ2-7; 9 bases are a match to TRBD2. Gene TRBJ2-1 matches the end of the DNA better, so the J call may be wrong. The CDR3 runs to 16 residues. Germline V gene sequence: CDR1 DFQATT, CDR2 SNEGSKA (reference sequence). The CDR3: CSATPLSAGGPREQFF. CDR3 in DNA: TGCAGTGCTACTCCTCTGTCCGCGGGAGGGCCACGCGAGCAGTTCTTC.

This clonotype was counted between two and nine times. The chain has TRBV9 and TRBJ2-7; TRBD2 agrees at 7 bases. The germline gives CDR1 SGDLS, CDR2 YYNGEE. The CDR3 length is 15 residues. J was trimmed by 2 bases and V by 7 bases; bases with no gene match: 12. CDR3 sequence reads: CASSAGTLNAYEQYF. The CDR3 nucleotides read TGTGCCAGCTCAGCGGGAACCCTCAATGCCTACGAGCAGTACTTC.

This chain uses TRBV3-1 with TRBJ2-3, with D perhaps given as TRBD1 or TRBD2 (5 bases each). The CDR3 consists of 13 residues. CDR1 LGHDT and CDR2 YNNKEL come from the germline V gene (reference sequence). Trimming cost V 2 bases and J 6 bases, with 9 bases left between them. CDR3 in amino acids: CASSQRDGDTQYF. The CDR3 DNA sequence: TGTGCCAGCAGCCAAAGGGACGGGGATACGCAGTATTTT.

This chain uses TRBV20-1 with TRBJ1-2; tentatively, D is TRBD1 (5 bases). The CDR3 covers 14 residues. V lost 6 bases to trimming and J lost 8 bases, with 22 bases between them. CDR1 and CDR2 (germline): DFQATT, SNEGSKA (reference sequence). The CDR3 sequence: CSAVRGGSIDGYTF. In DNA, the CDR3 is TGCAGTGCCGTTCGGGGGGGGTCCATCGACGGCTACACCTTC.

The chain employs TRBV7-2 and TRBJ2-1; D is undetermined. Trimming left V 1 base short and J 15 bases short, with 16 bases between. The length of the CDR3 is 13 residues. In germline, CDR1 is SGHTA, CDR2 FQGNSA. This CDR3 is CASSLDPPPGRFF. The CDR3 bases are TGTGCCAGCAGCTTAGATCCCCCCCCTGGGCGGTTCTTC.

A few counts support this clonotype. The chain joins TRBV11-2 to TRBJ1-4; perhaps TRBD1 as D (5 bases). Germline values: CDR1 SGHAT, CDR2 FQNNGV. The CDR3 is 15 residues long. Deletions cut 0 bases from V and 2 bases from J, with 7 bases between. CDR3 sequence (DNA): TGTGCCAGCAGCTTAGAGCGGGGGACTAATGAAAAACTGTTTTTT. Translated: CASSLERGTNEKLFF.

In this sample, this clonotype turned up a few times. This chain links TRBV29-1 with TRBJ1-2; D gene uncertain. V lost 1 base to trimming and J lost 5 bases, with 5 bases between them. Looked up from germline, CDR1 is SQVTM and CDR2 is ANQGSEA. The CDR3 covers 11 residues. In DNA form, the CDR3 reads TGCAGCGTTGAAGGGGTTTATGGCTACACCTTC. Translation: CSVEGVYGYTF.

This sequence joins TRBV29-1 and TRBJ2-5; 7 positions match TRBD1. The DNA end is a closer match to TRBJ2-7, so the J assignment may be wrong. The CDR3 has 16 residues. Germline CDR1 SQVTM, CDR2 ANQGSEA. The CDR3 DNA reads as TGCAGCGTTGAGTCCCCCCGGACAGGTCTAACCTACGAGCAGTACTTC. Encoded protein: CSVESPRTGLTYEQYF.

The V call is TRBV3-1, the J call TRBJ1-2, with D perhaps matching TRBD1 (5 bases). Trimming pared 3 bases from V and 6 bases from J, leaving 11 bases between. CDR1 is LGHDT, CDR2 YNNKEL, per germline (reference sequence). The CDR3 runs to 13 residues. In DNA form, the CDR3 reads TGTGCCAGCAGCCACCGGGACGGAAATGGCTACACCTTC. Encoded protein: CASSHRDGNGYTF.

The chain couples TRBV6-1 to TRBJ1-5; D is possibly TRBD1 (5 bases). V shed 2 bases and J shed 2 bases, with 22 bases lying between them. This CDR3 has 19 amino acids. Germline CDR1 and CDR2: MNHNS and SASEGT. The CDR3 sequence: CASSESVGVGQAGNQPQHF. In DNA, the CDR3 is TGTGCCAGCAGTGAATCGGTGGGGGTTGGGCAGGCTGGCAATCAGCCCCAGCATTTT.

In this sample, this clonotype turned up a few times. J is TRBJ2-7 and V is TRBV12-3 or TRBV12-4; D remains unclear. The DNA end lines up better with TRBJ2-5; the J call may be wrong. The CDR3 covers 14 residues. The CDR3 DNA sequence: TGTGCCAGCAGTTTTTTGTCCGGACGGGAGACCCAGTACTTC. This codes for CASSFLSGRETQYF.

The chain recombines TRBV5-1 with TRBJ1-6; D unclear. This CDR3 has 14 residues. Trimming took off 2 bases at V and 9 bases at J, with 12 bases between the two ends. Germline V CDR1 and CDR2: SGHRS, YFSETQ. CDR3 residues: CASSFLDGSSPLHF. Written as DNA, the CDR3 is TGCGCCAGCAGCTTCCTGGACGGCAGTTCACCCCTCCACTTT.

J is TRBJ2-3 and V is TRBV20-1; tentative D call: TRBD2 (6 bases). Looked up from germline, CDR1 is DFQATT and CDR2 is SNEGSKA (reference sequence). The CDR3 runs to 15 residues. V shed 5 bases and J shed 0 bases, with 15 bases lying between them. This CDR3 reads CSAPTLATSTDTQYF. As DNA, the CDR3 is TGCAGTGCTCCCACTCTAGCGACTAGCACAGATACGCAGTATTTT.

This clonotype was detected only a few times. The chain joins TRBV24-1 to TRBJ2-3; D call uncertain. V lost 1 base and J 5 bases, leaving 9 bases between the germline ends. Germline values: CDR1 KGHDR, CDR2 SFDVKD. CDR3 length: 14 residues. CDR3 nucleotides: TGTGCCACCAGTGATTTTAAAACGGGAGATACGCAGTATTTT. Its translation: CATSDFKTGDTQYF.

The gene calls are TRBV27 and TRBJ2-4; possibly TRBD1 or TRBD2 for D (6 bases each). The last part of the DNA fits TRBJ2-7 better; the J call may be wrong. CDR3 length equals 15 residues. The germline gives CDR1 MNHEY, CDR2 SMNVEV (reference sequence). CDR3 amino acids: CASHPRGTPPYEQYF. As DNA, the CDR3 is TGTGCCAGCCATCCCCGCGGGACACCGCCCTACGAGCAGTACTTC.